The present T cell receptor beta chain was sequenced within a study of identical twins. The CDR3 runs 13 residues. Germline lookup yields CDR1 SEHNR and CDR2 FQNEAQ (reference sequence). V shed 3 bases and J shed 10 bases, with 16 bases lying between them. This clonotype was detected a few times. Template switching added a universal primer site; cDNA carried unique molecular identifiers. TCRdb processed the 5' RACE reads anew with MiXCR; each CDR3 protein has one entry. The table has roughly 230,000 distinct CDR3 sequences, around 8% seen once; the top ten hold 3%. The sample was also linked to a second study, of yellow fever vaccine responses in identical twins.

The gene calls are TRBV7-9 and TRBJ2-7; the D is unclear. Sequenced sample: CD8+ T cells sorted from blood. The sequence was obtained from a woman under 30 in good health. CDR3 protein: CASSFPYVGHQYF. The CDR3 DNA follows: TGTGCCAGCAGCTTCCCATACGTTGGCCATCAGTACTTC.